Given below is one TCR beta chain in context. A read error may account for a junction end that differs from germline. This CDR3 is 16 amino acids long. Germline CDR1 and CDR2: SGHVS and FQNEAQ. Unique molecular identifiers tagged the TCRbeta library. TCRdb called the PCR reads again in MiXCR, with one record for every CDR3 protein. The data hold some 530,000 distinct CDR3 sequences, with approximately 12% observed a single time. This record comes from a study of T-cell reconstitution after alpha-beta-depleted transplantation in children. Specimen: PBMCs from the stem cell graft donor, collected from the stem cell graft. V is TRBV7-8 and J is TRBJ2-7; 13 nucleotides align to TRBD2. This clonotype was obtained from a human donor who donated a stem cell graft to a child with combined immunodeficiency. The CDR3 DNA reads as TGTGCCAGCAACTTAGGGACTAGCGGGGTATCCTACGAGCAGTACTTC. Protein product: CASNLGTSGVSYEQYF.